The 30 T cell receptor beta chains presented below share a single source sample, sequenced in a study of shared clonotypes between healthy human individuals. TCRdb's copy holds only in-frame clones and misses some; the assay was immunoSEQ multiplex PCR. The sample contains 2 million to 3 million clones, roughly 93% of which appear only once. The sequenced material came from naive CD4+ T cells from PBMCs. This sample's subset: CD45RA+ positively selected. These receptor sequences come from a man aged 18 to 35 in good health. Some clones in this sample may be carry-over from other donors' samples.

CDR3 residues: CASSFSGSGSYEQYF. For the CDR3, the DNA is TGCGCCAGCAGCTTTAGCGGGAGTGGTTCCTACGAGCAGTACTTC. V and J are TRBV5-1 and TRBJ2-7; 9 bases match TRBD2. Germline CDR1 reads SGHRS; CDR2 reads YFSETQ. With V trimmed by 2 bases and J by 1 base, 4 bases remained unmatched. The CDR3 is 15 residues long.

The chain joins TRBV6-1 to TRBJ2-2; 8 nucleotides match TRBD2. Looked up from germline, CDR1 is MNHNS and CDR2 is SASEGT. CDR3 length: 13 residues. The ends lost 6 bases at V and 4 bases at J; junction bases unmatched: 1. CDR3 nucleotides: TGTGCCAGCAGACTAGCGGCCACCGGGGAGCTGTTTTTT. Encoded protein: CASRLAATGELFF.

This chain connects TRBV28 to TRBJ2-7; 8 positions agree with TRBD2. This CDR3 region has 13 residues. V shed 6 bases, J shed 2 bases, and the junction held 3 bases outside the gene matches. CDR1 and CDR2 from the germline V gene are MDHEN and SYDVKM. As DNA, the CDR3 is TGTGCCAGCAGGGTCGGGGGGGCCTACGAGCAGTACTTC. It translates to CASRVGGAYEQYF.

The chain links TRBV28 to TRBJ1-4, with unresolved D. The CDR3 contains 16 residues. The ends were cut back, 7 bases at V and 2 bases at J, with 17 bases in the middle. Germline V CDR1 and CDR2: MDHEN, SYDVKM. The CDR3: CASTSAGGETNEKLFF. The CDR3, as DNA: TGTGCCAGCACCTCAGCCGGTGGGGAGACTAATGAAAAACTGTTTTTT. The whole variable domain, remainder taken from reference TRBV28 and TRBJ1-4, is DVKVTQSSRYLVKRTGEKVFLECVQDMDHENMFWYRQDPGLGLRLIYFSYDVKMKEKGDIPEGYSVSREKKERFSLILESASTNQTSMYLCASTSAGGETNEKLFFGSGTQLSVL.

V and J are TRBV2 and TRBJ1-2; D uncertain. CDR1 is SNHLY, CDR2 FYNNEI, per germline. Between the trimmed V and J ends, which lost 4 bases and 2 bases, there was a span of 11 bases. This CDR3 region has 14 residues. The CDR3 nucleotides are TGTGCCAGCAGTGTAGAGTCACTAAACTATGGCTACACCTTC. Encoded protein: CASSVESLNYGYTF.

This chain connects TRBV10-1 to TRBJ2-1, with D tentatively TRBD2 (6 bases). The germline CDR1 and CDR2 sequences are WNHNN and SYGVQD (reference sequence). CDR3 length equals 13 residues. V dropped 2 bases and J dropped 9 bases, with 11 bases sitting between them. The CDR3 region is CASSEMAGSEQFF. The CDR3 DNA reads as TGCGCCAGCAGTGAGATGGCGGGGAGTGAGCAGTTCTTC.

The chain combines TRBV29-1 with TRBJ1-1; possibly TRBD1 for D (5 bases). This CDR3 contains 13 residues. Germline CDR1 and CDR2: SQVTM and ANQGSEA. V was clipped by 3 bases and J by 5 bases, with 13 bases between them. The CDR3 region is CSVEEVRGTEAFF. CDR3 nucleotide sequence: TGCAGCGTTGAGGAGGTAAGGGGAACTGAAGCTTTCTTT.

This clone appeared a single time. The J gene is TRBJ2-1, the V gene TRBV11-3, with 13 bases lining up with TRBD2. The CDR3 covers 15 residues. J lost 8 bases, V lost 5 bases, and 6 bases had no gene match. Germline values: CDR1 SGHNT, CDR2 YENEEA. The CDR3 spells CASSRGLAGIDEQFF. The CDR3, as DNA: TGTGCCAGCAGCCGGGGACTAGCGGGAATCGATGAGCAGTTCTTC.

The DNA of the CDR3 is TGTGCCAGCAGCGAGTCCGGGACCCTCAACACTGAAGCTTTCTTT. Translating it yields CASSESGTLNTEAFF. The J gene is TRBJ1-1, the V gene TRBV28, with a possible D match to TRBD1 (5 bases). The V end lost 6 bases, the J end lost 2 bases, and 16 bases lay between the germline ends. Germline V CDR1 and CDR2: MDHEN, SYDVKM. This CDR3 spans 15 amino acids.

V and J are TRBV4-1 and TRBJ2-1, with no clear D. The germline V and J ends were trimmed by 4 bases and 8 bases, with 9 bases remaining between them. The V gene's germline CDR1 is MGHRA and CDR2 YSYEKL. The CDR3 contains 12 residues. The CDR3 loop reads CASSRPPYEQFF. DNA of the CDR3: TGCGCCAGCAGCCGGCCCCCTTATGAGCAGTTCTTC.

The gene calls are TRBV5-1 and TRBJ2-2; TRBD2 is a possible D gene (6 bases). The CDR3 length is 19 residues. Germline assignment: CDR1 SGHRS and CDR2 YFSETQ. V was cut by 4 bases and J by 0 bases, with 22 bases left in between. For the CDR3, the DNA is TGCGCCAGCAGCCTCCCCTCCCAGGCTAGCGCGACGAACACCGGGGAGCTGTTTTTT. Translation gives CASSLPSQASATNTGELFF. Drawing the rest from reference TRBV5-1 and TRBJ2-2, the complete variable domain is KAGVTQTPRYLIKTRGQQVTLSCSPISGHRSVSWYQQTPGQGLQFLFEYFSETQRNKGNFPGRFSGRQFSNSRSEMNVSTLELGDSALYLCASSLPSQASATNTGELFFGEGSRLTVL.

CDR3 nucleotide sequence: TGTGCCTGGAGTGCGTCCCGGAGGGACACTGAAGCTTTCTTT. Protein sequence: CAWSASRRDTEAFF. The chain carries TRBV30 and TRBJ1-1; D uncertain. The length of the CDR3 is 14 residues. The V gene's germline CDR1 is GTSNPN and CDR2 SVGIG (reference sequence). The V gene lost 1 base and the J gene lost 3 bases, with 12 bases spanning the gap.

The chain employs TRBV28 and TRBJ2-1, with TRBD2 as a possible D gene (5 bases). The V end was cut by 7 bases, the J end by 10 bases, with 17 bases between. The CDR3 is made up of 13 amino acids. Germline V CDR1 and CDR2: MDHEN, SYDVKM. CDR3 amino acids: CASNHRTVGEQFF. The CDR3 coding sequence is TGTGCCAGCAACCATCGGACTGTGGGAGAGCAGTTCTTC.

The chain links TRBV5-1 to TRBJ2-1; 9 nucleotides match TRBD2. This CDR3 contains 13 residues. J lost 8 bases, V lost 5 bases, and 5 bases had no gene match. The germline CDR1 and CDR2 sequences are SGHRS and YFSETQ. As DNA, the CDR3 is TGCGCCAGCAGGGGGCGGGAGGGCGATGAGCAGTTCTTC. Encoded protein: CASRGREGDEQFF.

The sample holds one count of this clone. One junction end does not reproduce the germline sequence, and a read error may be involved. CDR3 bases: TGTGCCAGCAGTTTAGTATTGATTCCGAACACCGGGGAGCTGTTTTTT. Translating it yields CASSLVLIPNTGELFF. The V and J genes are TRBV7-9 and TRBJ2-2; D ambiguous. Germline CDR1 SEHNR, CDR2 FQNEAQ (reference sequence). The length of the CDR3 is 16 residues.

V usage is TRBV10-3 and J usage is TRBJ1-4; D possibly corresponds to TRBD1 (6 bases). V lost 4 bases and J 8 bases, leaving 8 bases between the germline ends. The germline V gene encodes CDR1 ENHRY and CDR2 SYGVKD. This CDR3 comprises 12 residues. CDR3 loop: CAISGTAEKLFF. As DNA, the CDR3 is TGTGCCATCAGTGGGACAGCCGAAAAACTGTTTTTT.

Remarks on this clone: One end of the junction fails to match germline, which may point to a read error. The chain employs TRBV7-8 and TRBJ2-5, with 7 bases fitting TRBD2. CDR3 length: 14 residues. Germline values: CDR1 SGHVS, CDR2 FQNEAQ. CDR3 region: CASSLALAAGPQYF. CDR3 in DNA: TGTGCCAGCAGTTTAGCTCTAGCGGCGGGACCCCAGTACTTC.

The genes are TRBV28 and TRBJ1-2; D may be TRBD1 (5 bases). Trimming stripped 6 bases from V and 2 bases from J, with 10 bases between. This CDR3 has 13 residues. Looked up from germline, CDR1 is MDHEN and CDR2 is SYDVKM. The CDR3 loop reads CASSEGPNYGYTF. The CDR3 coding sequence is TGTGCCAGCAGCGAGGGGCCAAACTATGGCTACACCTTC.

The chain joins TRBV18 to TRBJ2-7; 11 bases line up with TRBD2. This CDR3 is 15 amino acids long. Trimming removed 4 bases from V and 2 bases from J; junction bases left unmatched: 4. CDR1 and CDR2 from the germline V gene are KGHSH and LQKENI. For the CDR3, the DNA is TGTGCCAGCTCACTTGGACTAGCGGGTCCCTACGAGCAGTACTTC. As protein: CASSLGLAGPYEQYF.

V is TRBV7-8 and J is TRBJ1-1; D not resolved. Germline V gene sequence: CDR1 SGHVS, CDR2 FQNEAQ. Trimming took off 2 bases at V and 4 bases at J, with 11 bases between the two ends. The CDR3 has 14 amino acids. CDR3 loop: CASSLLYGITEAFF. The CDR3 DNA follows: TGTGCCAGCAGCTTACTCTACGGGATCACTGAAGCTTTCTTT.

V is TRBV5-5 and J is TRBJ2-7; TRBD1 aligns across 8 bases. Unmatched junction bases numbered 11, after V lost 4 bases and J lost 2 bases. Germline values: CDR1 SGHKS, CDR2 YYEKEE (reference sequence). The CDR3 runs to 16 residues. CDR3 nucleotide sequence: TGTGCCAGCAGCGTAACAGGGGGGACCAGTACCTACGAGCAGTACTTC. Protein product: CASSVTGGTSTYEQYF.

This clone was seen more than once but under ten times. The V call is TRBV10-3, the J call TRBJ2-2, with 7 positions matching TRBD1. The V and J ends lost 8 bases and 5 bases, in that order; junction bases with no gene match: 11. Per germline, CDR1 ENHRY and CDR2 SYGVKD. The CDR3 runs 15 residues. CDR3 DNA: TGTGCCATCCGAAGACAGGGCTCGGTGACCGGGGAGCTGTTTTTT. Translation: CAIRRQGSVTGELFF.

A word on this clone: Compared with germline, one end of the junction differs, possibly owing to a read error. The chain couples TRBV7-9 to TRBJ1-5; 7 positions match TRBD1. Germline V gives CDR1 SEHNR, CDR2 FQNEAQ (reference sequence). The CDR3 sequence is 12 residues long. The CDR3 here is CASSRDSGRMQF. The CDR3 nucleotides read TGTGCCAGCAGCCGGGACAGTGGAAGGATGCAGTTT. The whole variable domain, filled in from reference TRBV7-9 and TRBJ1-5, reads DTGVSQNPRHKITKRGQNVTFRCDPISEHNRLYWYRQTLGQGPEFLTYFQNEAQLEKSRLLSDRFSAERPKGSFSTLEIQRTEQGDSAMYLCASSRDSGRMQFGDGTRLSIL.

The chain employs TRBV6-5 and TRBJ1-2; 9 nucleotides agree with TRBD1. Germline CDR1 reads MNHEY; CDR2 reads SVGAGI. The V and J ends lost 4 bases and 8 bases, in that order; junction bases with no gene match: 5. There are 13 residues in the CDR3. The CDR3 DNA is TGTGCCAGCAGTTCGGACAGGGGCGGAGGCTACACCTTC. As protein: CASSSDRGGGYTF.

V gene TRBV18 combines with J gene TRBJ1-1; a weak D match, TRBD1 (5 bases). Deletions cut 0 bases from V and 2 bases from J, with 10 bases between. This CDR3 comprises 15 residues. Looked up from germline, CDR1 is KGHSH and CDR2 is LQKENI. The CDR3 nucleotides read TGTGCCAGCTCACCACCTAGGGGACTTAACACTGAAGCTTTCTTT. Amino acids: CASSPPRGLNTEAFF.

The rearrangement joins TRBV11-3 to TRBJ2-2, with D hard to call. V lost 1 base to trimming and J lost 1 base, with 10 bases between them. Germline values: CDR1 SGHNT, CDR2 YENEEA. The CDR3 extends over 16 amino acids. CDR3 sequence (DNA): TGTGCCAGCAGCTTAGCTTTGGGTCGGAACACCGGGGAGCTGTTTTTT. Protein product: CASSLALGRNTGELFF.

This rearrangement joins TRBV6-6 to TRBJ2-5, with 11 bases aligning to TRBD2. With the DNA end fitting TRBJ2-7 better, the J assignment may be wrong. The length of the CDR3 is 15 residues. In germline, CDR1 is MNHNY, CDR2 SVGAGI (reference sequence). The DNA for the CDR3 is TGTGCCAGCAGGCGCACTAGCGGGAGTATCTCCGAGCAGTACTTC. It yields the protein CASRRTSGSISEQYF.

As DNA, the CDR3 is TGTGCCAGCAGCCAAAGCCCTAGCCCATCCTACAATGAGCAGTTCTTC. Amino acid sequence: CASSQSPSPSYNEQFF. V is TRBV4-2 and J is TRBJ2-1; D might be TRBD2 (5 bases). This CDR3 has 16 amino acids. Germline V gene lookup returns CDR1 LGHNA and CDR2 YNFKEQ. Trimming cost V 2 bases and J 1 base, with 12 bases left between them.

The CDR3 DNA reads TGTGCCAGCAGTTCACTAGCGGCCTCCTACAATGAGCAGTTCTTC. This gives the protein CASSSLAASYNEQFF. The rearrangement uses TRBV28 and TRBJ2-1, with TRBD2 identical over 8 bases. Trimming removed 4 bases from V and 0 bases from J; junction bases left unmatched: 2. CDR1 and CDR2 from the germline V gene are MDHEN and SYDVKM. The CDR3 extends over 15 amino acids.

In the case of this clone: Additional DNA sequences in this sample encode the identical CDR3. This CDR3 reads CASSPSGGANYGYTF. The CDR3 region has the DNA TGTGCCAGCTCACCTTCCGGGGGGGCGAACTATGGCTACACCTTC. The gene calls are TRBV18 and TRBJ1-2, with D perhaps TRBD1 (6 bases). CDR3 length equals 15 residues. Looked up from germline, CDR1 is KGHSH and CDR2 is LQKENI. V gave up 3 bases and J gave up 2 bases, with 13 bases separating them. Variable domain in full (rest from reference TRBV18 and TRBJ1-2): NAGVMQNPRHLVRRRGQEARLRCSPMKGHSHVYWYRQLPEEGLKFMVYLQKENIIDESGMPKERFSAEFPKEGPSILRIQQVVRGDSAAYFCASSPSGGANYGYTFGSGTRLTVV.